Below, 15 T cell receptor beta chains from the same sample are listed, as sequenced in a study of metastatic and nonmetastatic thyroid tumors. TCRdb redid the clone calls on the PCR reads using MiXCR. This table holds over 20,000 clones, about 26% found once. Treatment of any kind had been given to no patient before thyroid surgery. The specimen was blood. The receptors stem from a male donor with papillary thyroid cancer or a benign thyroid nodule (not recorded which). Some clones in this sample may be carry-over from other donors' samples.

The sample holds many counts of this clone. The chain employs TRBV18 and TRBJ2-4, with no clear D. Germline V gene sequence: CDR1 KGHSH, CDR2 LQKENI. Trimming shortened V by 2 bases and J by 0 bases, and 5 bases separated the two germline ends. The CDR3 consists of 14 residues. The CDR3 DNA sequence: TGTGCCAGCTCACCAGTGGAAGCCAAAAACATTCAGTACTTC. This gives the protein CASSPVEAKNIQYF.

This clone occurred many times. The sample holds other DNA sequences that translate to the same CDR3. This rearrangement joins TRBV3-1 to TRBJ2-7; D call uncertain. Germline CDR1 reads LGHDT; CDR2 reads YNNKEL (reference sequence). This CDR3 has 13 amino acids. Between the trimmed V and J ends, which lost 7 bases and 0 bases, there was a span of 10 bases. The CDR3 spells CASMGFNSYEQYF. DNA of the CDR3: TGTGCCAGCATGGGCTTCAACTCCTACGAGCAGTACTTC.

This clone showed up just once. This CDR3 is missing its conserved last phenylalanine or tryptophan, likely due to a read error. This chain joins TRBV9 and TRBJ2-7; 7 bases align to TRBD2. Germline lookup yields CDR1 SGDLS and CDR2 YYNGEE. Unmatched junction bases numbered 5, after V lost 2 bases and J lost 3 bases. The CDR3 sequence is 14 residues long. The CDR3 DNA is TGTGCCAGCAGCGTGGGGGAGGGATGCTACGAGCAGTACTTA. Residues: CASSVGEGCYEQYL.

The rearrangement joins TRBV20-1 to TRBJ2-2; D may correspond to TRBD1 or TRBD2 (5 bases each). Germline CDR1 DFQATT, CDR2 SNEGSKA (reference sequence). The V gene lost 1 base and the J gene lost 0 bases, with 18 bases spanning the gap. The length of the CDR3 is 18 residues. The CDR3 loop reads CSARGWDVDSPNTGELFF. The CDR3 DNA sequence: TGCAGTGCTAGAGGGTGGGACGTAGACAGCCCGAACACCGGGGAGCTGTTTTTT.

This clone is classed as medium-sized (0.01 to 0.1%). The chain couples TRBV2 to TRBJ2-7; 10 nucleotides agree with TRBD1. The CDR3 has 14 amino acids. V was clipped by 7 bases and J by 2 bases; unmatched bases: 5. Germline assignment: CDR1 SNHLY and CDR2 FYNNEI. The CDR3 is CASNRQGAPYEQYF. Here the CDR3 DNA reads TGTGCCAGCAATCGACAGGGGGCTCCCTACGAGCAGTACTTC.

As concerns this clone: This clone may be a read error of a much larger clone one base away. The V call is TRBV5-4, the J call TRBJ2-5, with 7 bases identical to TRBD2. Germline trimming cut 3 bases from V and 4 bases from J; bases unmatched to any gene: 6. This CDR3 is built from 14 residues. The germline V gene encodes CDR1 SGHNT and CDR2 YYREEE (reference sequence). For the CDR3, the DNA is TGTGCCAGCAGCTCTCCGGGACTATCAGAGACCCAGTACTTC. It is translated as CASSSPGLSETQYF.

This clone was counted many times. The gene calls are TRBV7-9 and TRBJ2-1; 7 nucleotides align to TRBD2. CDR3 length equals 15 residues. CDR1 SEHNR and CDR2 FQNEAQ come from the germline V gene (reference sequence). The V segment lost 2 bases and the J segment 5 bases; nucleotides outside the gene matches: 6. CDR3 amino acids: CASSLSPSGDNEQFF. DNA for the CDR3: TGTGCCAGCAGCTTATCGCCTAGCGGAGACAATGAGCAGTTCTTC.

The CDR3 sequence is CASSPQVGGTGELFF. The CDR3 DNA reads as TGTGCCAGCAGCCCCCAGGTCGGGGGCACCGGGGAGCTGTTTTTT. The genes are TRBV7-6 and TRBJ2-2; TRBD2 is a possible D gene (6 bases). This CDR3 has 15 residues. Germline V lookup: CDR1 SGHVS, CDR2 FNYEAQ. The V and J ends lost 5 bases and 4 bases respectively, with 14 bases between them.

Comments on this clone: A much larger clonotype is one base distant, so this may be a read error. V and J are TRBV27 and TRBJ2-3; 8 nucleotides match TRBD2. Germline V gives CDR1 MNHEY, CDR2 SMNVEV (reference sequence). This CDR3 is built from 18 residues. With V trimmed by 2 bases and J by 1 base, 11 bases remained unmatched. CDR3 in amino acids: CASSLEGLEGGGTDTQYF. Written as DNA, the CDR3 is TGTGCCAGCAGTTTAGAGGGACTAGAGGGAGGGGGCACAGATACGCAGTATTTT.

For this clone: As the CDR3 is not closed by the conserved phenylalanine or tryptophan, this likely results from a read error. The limits of the CDR3 on the DNA are not certain, so only TCRdb's listed CDR3 is given. The chain joins TRBV6-5 to TRBJ2-1. Germline CDR1 is MNHEY and CDR2 is SVGAGI. The CDR3 contains 13 residues when both ends are counted. The CDR3 protein is CASSDAPETEGFI.

This clone was detected many times. Other DNA sequences in this specimen translate into the identical CDR3. This chain uses TRBV6-1 with TRBJ1-5; D perhaps matches TRBD1 (6 bases). V lost 9 bases, J lost 7 bases, and 19 bases lay in between. This CDR3 spans 14 amino acids. Germline values: CDR1 MNHNS, CDR2 SASEGT. As DNA, the CDR3 is TGTGCCAGGAATCGGGGGGGCGCTGGCCAGCCCCAGCATTTT. Amino acid sequence: CARNRGGAGQPQHF.

This clone was seen ten or more times. The gene calls are TRBV6-1 and TRBJ2-7, with 10 bases matching TRBD2. Germline CDR1 MNHNS, CDR2 SASEGT. With V trimmed by 7 bases and J by 6 bases, 9 bases remained unmatched. The CDR3 contains 14 residues. This CDR3 reads CASTGASGSSEQYF. CDR3 DNA: TGTGCCAGCACGGGGGCTAGCGGGAGTTCCGAGCAGTACTTC.

Many counts were recorded for this clone. This chain uses TRBV6-1 with TRBJ2-1, with D possibly TRBD2 on 6 matching bases. Germline lookup yields CDR1 MNHNS and CDR2 SASEGT. V shed 8 bases and J shed 8 bases, with 16 bases lying between them. The CDR3 runs 13 residues. In DNA, the CDR3 is TGTGCCAGCCGGAGGGCAGGGACCTATGAGCAGTTCTTC. This codes for CASRRAGTYEQFF.

The chain links TRBV20-1 to TRBJ2-7, with a possible D match to TRBD2 (6 bases). The V and J ends lost 7 bases and 11 bases respectively, with 27 bases between them. CDR1 is DFQATT and CDR2 is SNEGSKA in the germline V gene (reference sequence). The CDR3 length is 14 residues. CDR3 in amino acids: CSDPPPGLESEKYF. Here the CDR3 DNA reads TGCAGTGACCCGCCTCCGGGACTGGAGTCGGAGAAGTACTTC.

This clone occurred many times. The rearrangement joins TRBV6-6 to TRBJ2-1; a possible D gene is TRBD1 (5 bases). The CDR3 loop spans 14 amino acids. Germline V gene sequence: CDR1 MNHNY, CDR2 SVGAGI (reference sequence). Trimming cost V 2 bases and J 8 bases, with 13 bases left between them. The CDR3 DNA reads TGTGCCAGCAGTTACGCCCAGGGTCGGTATGAGCAGTTCTTC. This codes for CASSYAQGRYEQFF.